Listed below are T cell receptor beta chains from one sample, sequenced in a study of blood T cell repertoires in COVID-19. The table came from immunoSEQ multiplex PCR; TCRdb's copy has only in-frame clones and leaves some out. The repertoire consists of tens of thousands of clones, with roughly 80% occurring once and the leading ten covering about 15%. The sample consisted of peripheral blood. These receptors all stem from a man aged 45-65 years with active or convalescent COVID-19. CDR3s include the opening cysteine and the closing phenylalanine or tryptophan. The D gene is left open where the match is weak. For some rows the clone size is stated as once, few or many, or as a class when expanded; others skip it.

cdr3_nt cdr3_aa d_call j_call clone_size v_call
TGTGCCAGCAGTACAGGGCGCACTAATGAAAAACTGTTTTTT CASSTGRTNEKLFF . TRBJ1-4 . TRBV6-5
TGCGCCAGCAGCTTGGGACAGGGACCTTTCTACGAGCAGTACTTC CASSLGQGPFYEQYF TRBD1 TRBJ2-7 . TRBV5-1
TGTGCCAGCACCCGGTCCCGGGGGGCTAATGAGCAGTTCTTC CASTRSRGANEQFF . TRBJ2-1 once TRBV7-2
TGTGCCAGCACCCGGACAGGCCCGACCACCTATGGCTACACCTTC CASTRTGPTTYGYTF TRBD1 TRBJ1-2 . TRBV5-6
TGTGCCAGCAGCTCGGGACAGGGGGGGGCAGATACGCAGTATTTT CASSSGQGGADTQYF TRBD1 TRBJ2-3 . TRBV11-3
TGTGCCAGCAGCCCCGGGGAAGCCGTGGGCTACACCTTC CASSPGEAVGYTF . TRBJ1-2 . TRBV7-6
TGTGCCATCAGAAGCACTAGCGGGGGGGAGGATGAGCAGTTCTTC CAIRSTSGGEDEQFF TRBD2 TRBJ2-1 . TRBV10-3
TGTGCCAGCAGCATAGGGACAGGGTCCTACGAGCAGTACTTC CASSIGTGSYEQYF TRBD1 TRBJ2-7 . TRBV6-6
TGTGCCAGCAGCGGTAGTGATTCCTACGAGCAGTACTTC CASSGSDSYEQYF . TRBJ2-7 few TRBV11-2
TGTGCCAGCAGCCAAGCGAGGGGGCGATACGAGCAGTACTTC CASSQARGRYEQYF TRBD1 TRBJ2-7 . TRBV14
TGTGCCAGAGTAGGACAGGGAGACTCTGGGGCCAACGTCCTGACTTTC CARVGQGDSGANVLTF TRBD1 TRBJ2-6 once TRBV27
TGTGCCACCAGGACATTGGGTAATTCACCCCTCCACTTT CATRTLGNSPLHF . TRBJ1-6 few TRBV24-1
TGTGCCAGCAGCTTATTACCGGGACTAGCGGGGATTGGGAAAAACATTCAGTACTTC CASSLLPGLAGIGKNIQYF TRBD2 TRBJ2-4 . TRBV11-2
TGTGCCAGCAGCCAAGACGAGAGGGCAACTAATGAAAAACTGTTTTTT CASSQDERATNEKLFF . TRBJ1-4 . TRBV4-2
TGTGCCAGCAGCTTAATGGGCAGTGGCATGAACACTGAAGCTTTCTTT CASSLMGSGMNTEAFF . TRBJ1-1 once TRBV7-8
TGCGCCAGCAGTGAGAGGGGGCCGACGGAAAAACTGTTTTTT CASSERGPTEKLFF TRBD1 TRBJ1-4 . TRBV10-2
TGTGCCAGCAGTGAAAGTTGGGGAGGGAGGGACATTCAGTACTTC CASSESWGGRDIQYF TRBD2 TRBJ2-4 . TRBV6-1
TGTGCCAGCAGCGCATATCAGGGGGGTGAGACCCAGTACTTC CASSAYQGGETQYF . TRBJ2-5 . TRBV7-8
TGTGCCAGCAGCTTAGCTCCGGGATCGGATGAGCAGTTCTTC CASSLAPGSDEQFF . TRBJ2-1 once TRBV11-1
TGCGCCAGCAGCCTGGGCCCCTTGACAGGCCCTCGGGCCTACACCTTC CASSLGPLTGPRAYTF . TRBJ1-2 . TRBV5-1
TGTGCCACCAGTGTAATTAGACAGCCCTACGAGCAGTACTTC CATSVIRQPYEQYF . TRBJ2-7 . TRBV24-1
TGTGCCAGCAGCCCGGGGGGCCCAGATACGCAGTATTTT CASSPGGPDTQYF . TRBJ2-3 . TRBV7-9
TGTGCCAGCAGTGGGCAGGGGATTTCTGAAGCTTTCTTT CASSGQGISEAFF . TRBJ1-1 . TRBV2
TGTGCCAGCAGCCAAGAAGTCCTCGGCAGGGGGCGCCTAAGCTCTGGAAACACCATATATTTT CASSQEVLGRGRLSSGNTIYF TRBD1 TRBJ1-3 . TRBV4-2
TGCGCCAGCAGCTTGTCGCGGAATGGCTACACCTTC CASSLSRNGYTF . TRBJ1-2 . TRBV5-1
TGTGCCAGCAGTGGGCAGGATAATCAGCCCCAGCATTTT CASSGQDNQPQHF . TRBJ1-5 . TRBV12-3/TRBV12-4
TGTGCCAGCAGCGTGGCTGGGGCCACTGAAGCTTTCTTT CASSVAGATEAFF . TRBJ1-1 . TRBV9
TGTGCCAGCAGTTACTCGGTCCTGGACAGGGCTAATTCACCCCTCCACTTT CASSYSVLDRANSPLHF TRBD1 TRBJ1-6 . TRBV6-2/TRBV6-3
TGTGCCAGCAGCCAAGATTTGGAACAGGATGGCTACACCTTC CASSQDLEQDGYTF . TRBJ1-2 . TRBV14
TGTGCCAGCAGCCTATACGGAAATCAACAGGGGGCTCCTGGAAACACCATATATTTT CASSLYGNQQGAPGNTIYF TRBD1 TRBJ1-3 . TRBV7-8
TGTGCCAGCAGCTTCGGACAGGGGAAAGGAGATACGCAGTATTTT CASSFGQGKGDTQYF TRBD1 TRBJ2-3 . TRBV5-4
TGTGCCAGTAGTGATCGGCAGGGGAACACCATATATTTT CASSDRQGNTIYF . TRBJ1-3 few TRBV19
TGTGCCAGCAGCCCAGGACCCGGGACAGGCGGGGGGGGGCAGTTCTTC CASSPGPGTGGGGQFF . TRBJ2-1 . TRBV7-9
TGCGCCAGCAGCTTGGGACAGCTAGTGAACACTGAAGCTTTCTTT CASSLGQLVNTEAFF . TRBJ1-1 . TRBV5-1
TGTGCCAGCAGCTTAGGCAACAGGGCCCTCCCAGATACGCAGTATTTT CASSLGNRALPDTQYF . TRBJ2-3 once TRBV5-8
TGTGCCAGCAGCCCGACGGTAGGACTCGGAAACACCATATATTTT CASSPTVGLGNTIYF . TRBJ1-3 . TRBV11-2
TGTGCCAGCAGTTACTCGATAGGGGTATATGGCTACACCTTC CASSYSIGVYGYTF . TRBJ1-2 . TRBV6-5
TGTGCCAGCAGCTTGGAAGCGGGGGCTAGCACAGATACGCAGTATTTT CASSLEAGASTDTQYF TRBD2 TRBJ2-3 . TRBV5-6
TGTGCCAGCAGCTCCGGACAGGGGGTTAATTCACCCCTCCACTTT CASSSGQGVNSPLHF TRBD1 TRBJ1-6 few TRBV7-6
TGTGCCAGCAGTTCAGGGGGCAAAGAGCAGTACTTC CASSSGGKEQYF TRBD1 TRBJ2-7 . TRBV27
TGCGCCAGCAGCTGGGACAAAAACTATGGCTACACCTTC CASSWDKNYGYTF . TRBJ1-2 . TRBV5-1
TGTGCCAGCAGTGAACCATCGTGGAGACAGCCCCAGCATTTT CASSEPSWRQPQHF . TRBJ1-5 . TRBV6-1
TGTGCCAGCAGCGGTTCCATGGCTCTAGCTAATTCACCCCTCCACTTT CASSGSMALANSPLHF . TRBJ1-6 . TRBV9
TGTGCCAGCAGTTATCGGGGAACCGGCTATGGCTACACCTTC CASSYRGTGYGYTF . TRBJ1-2 . TRBV6-5
TGTGCCTGGAGGAGGACAGGCAATTCACCCCTCCACTTT CAWRRTGNSPLHF TRBD1 TRBJ1-6 . TRBV30
TGCAGTGCTAGTTGGCGGGAAAATTCAGATACGCAGTATTTT CSASWRENSDTQYF . TRBJ2-3 . TRBV20-1
TGTGCCATCAGTGGACAGGGGGAATCACCCCTCCACTTT CAISGQGESPLHF TRBD1 TRBJ1-6 . TRBV10-3
TGTGCCAGTAGAGCCGCCGGACAGGGAGGCTCCCCATTCCATCAGCCCCAGCATTTT CASRAAGQGGSPFHQPQHF TRBD1 TRBJ1-5 . TRBV19
TGTGCCTGGAGTGTACCTGGCCGTCTTCCAAACTTC CAWSVPGRLPNF . TRBJ2-7 . TRBV30
TGTGCCAGCAGGGCCAGACAAGAACACTATGGCTACACCTTC CASRARQEHYGYTF . TRBJ1-2 . TRBV27
TGTGCCAGCAGTTCAACAGGGGCCAGCACTGAAGCTTTCTTT CASSSTGASTEAFF TRBD1 TRBJ1-1 . TRBV28
TGCGCCAGCAGTGAGGTGGGGGCGACTTCCTATGGCTACACCTTC CASSEVGATSYGYTF . TRBJ1-2 . TRBV10-1
TGTGCCAGCAGCCCTACACTAGCAGACGAGCAGTACTTC CASSPTLADEQYF . TRBJ2-7 . TRBV3-1/TRBV3-2
TGTGCCACCCAGACAGATCCACAAGAGACCCAGTACTTC CATQTDPQETQYF . TRBJ2-5 . TRBV30
TGTGCCAGCTCACCACCGACCGGGGGGAACTCCTACAATGAGCAGTTCTTC CASSPPTGGNSYNEQFF TRBD2 TRBJ2-1 . TRBV18